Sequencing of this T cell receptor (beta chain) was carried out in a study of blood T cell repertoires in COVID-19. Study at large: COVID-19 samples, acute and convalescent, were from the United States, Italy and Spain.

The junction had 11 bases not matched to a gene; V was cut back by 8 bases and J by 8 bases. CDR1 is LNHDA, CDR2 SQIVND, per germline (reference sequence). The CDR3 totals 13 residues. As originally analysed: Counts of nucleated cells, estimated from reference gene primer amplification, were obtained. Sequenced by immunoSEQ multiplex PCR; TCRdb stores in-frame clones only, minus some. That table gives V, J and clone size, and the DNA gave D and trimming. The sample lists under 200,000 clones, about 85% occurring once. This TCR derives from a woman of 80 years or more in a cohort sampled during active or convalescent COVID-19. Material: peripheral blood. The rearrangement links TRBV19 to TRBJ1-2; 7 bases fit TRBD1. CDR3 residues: CASEGQEVEGYTF. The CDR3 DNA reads TGTGCCAGTGAAGGACAGGAGGTGGAGGGCTACACCTTC.